Detailed here is one TCR beta chain. This sample is part of a study of CXCR3-negative and CXCR3-positive naive CD8 T cells. This CDR3 has 15 residues. Germline-derived CDR1 and CDR2 are SGHRS and YFSETQ. The libraries of TRB cDNA were prepared using 5' RACE with UMI labels. TCRdb reworked the 5' RACE reads into one entry per CDR3 protein, no DNA. Its table lists approximately 9,700 distinct CDR3 sequences. This clonotype was sampled from a human donor in good health. Some clones in this sample may be carry-over from other donors' samples. This sequence joins TRBV5-1 and TRBJ1-2; without DNA, the TCRdb call of TRBD1 cannot be checked. Input material: naive CXCR3- CD8+ T cells from blood. As for subset: CD45RO-CCR7+CD27+CD95- naive CD8+ T cells lacking CXCR3 (TNR3-). The CDR3 sequence: CASSTGQNKNYGYTF. The full variable domain, in which reference TRBV5-1 and TRBJ1-2 provide the parts outside the CDR3, is KAGVTQTPRYLIKTRGQQVTLSCSPISGHRSVSWYQQTPGQGLQFLFEYFSETQRNKGNFPGRFSGRQFSNSRSEMNVSTLELGDSALYLCASSTGQNKNYGYTFGSGTRLTVV.